This TCR beta chain was recovered during a study of blood T cell repertoires in COVID-19. Study information: Specimens from acute and convalescent COVID-19 originated in the United States, Italy and Spain. From T cells, B-cell-depleted T cells, or PBMCs came the material, which was cDNA or gDNA.

The CDR3 extends over 13 amino acids. V lost 4 bases and J lost 2, with 9 bases in between. Germline V gene data show CDR1 as SGDLS and CDR2 as YYNGEE. The authors' processing: Cell counts per sample came from amplifying reference gene primers. The repertoire was sequenced with immunoSEQ multiplex PCR; TCRdb's copy has only in-frame clones and lacks some. V, J and clone size derive from that table, while D and trimming were established from the DNA sequence. Among some 120,000 clones listed, roughly nine tenths were seen once. The TCR originated in a middle-aged man with active COVID-19. The V and J genes are TRBV9 and TRBJ1-2, with D hard to call. Specimen: peripheral blood. CDR3 loop: CASSTSSNYGYTF. The CDR3 nucleotides are TGTGCCAGCAGCACATCCTCGAACTATGGCTACACCTTC.